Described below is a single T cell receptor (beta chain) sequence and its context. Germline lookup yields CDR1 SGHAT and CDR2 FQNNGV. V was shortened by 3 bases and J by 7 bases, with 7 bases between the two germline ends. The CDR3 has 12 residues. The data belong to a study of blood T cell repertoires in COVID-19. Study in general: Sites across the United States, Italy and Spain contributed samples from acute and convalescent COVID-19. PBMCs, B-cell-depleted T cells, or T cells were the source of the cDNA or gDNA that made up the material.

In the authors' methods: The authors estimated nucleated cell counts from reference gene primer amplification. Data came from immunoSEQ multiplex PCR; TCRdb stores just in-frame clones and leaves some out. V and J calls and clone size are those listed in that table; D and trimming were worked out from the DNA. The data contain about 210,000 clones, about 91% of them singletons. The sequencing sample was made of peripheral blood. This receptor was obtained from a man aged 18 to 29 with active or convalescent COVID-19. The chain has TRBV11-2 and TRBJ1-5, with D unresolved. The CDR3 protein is CASSFGDQPQHF. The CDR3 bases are TGTGCCAGCAGCTTTGGAGACCAGCCCCAGCATTTT.